This T cell receptor beta chain was profiled in a study of blood T cell repertoires in COVID-19. On the study more broadly: The United States, Italy and Spain provided the acute and convalescent COVID-19 samples. Sources were T cells, B-cell-depleted T cells, or PBMCs; the material itself was cDNA or gDNA.

CDR1 is GTSNPN, CDR2 SVGIG, per germline (reference sequence). J lost 0 bases, V lost 4 bases, and 5 bases had no gene match. The CDR3 contains 15 residues. Source study methods: Amplification from reference gene primers served as the basis for estimated nucleated cell counts. The data were produced by immunoSEQ multiplex PCR, yet TCRdb's version contains in-frame clones alone and is incomplete. The V and J calls and clone size are taken from that table; D and trimming were inferred from the DNA. The table has about 150,000 clones, approximately 92% seen once. The rearrangement links TRBV30 to TRBJ2-1; the match to TRBD2 covers 8 bases. What was sequenced was peripheral blood. The receptor comes from a woman aged 60-75 years with active COVID-19. The CDR3: CAWTVLAGSYNEQFF. The CDR3 DNA reads TGTGCCTGGACGGTCCTAGCGGGCTCCTACAATGAGCAGTTCTTC.